The TCR beta chain under discussion was sequenced for a study of cytomegalovirus exposure and HLA in healthy donors. The CDR3 sequence is 13 residues long. Germline V gene lookup returns CDR1 MDHEN and CDR2 SYDVKM. With 6 bases clipped from V and 4 bases from J, the junction kept 5 bases outside the gene matches. The study sampled nominally healthy donors, though unrecorded immune exposures were likely. Study observations and caveats: Sequence variants that were highly shared formed a cluster that was likely a sequencing artifact. Reportedly, cytomegalovirus status was diagnosed with high sensitivity and specificity. When presence/absence was analysed, sequencing depth was taken to be roughly uniform across donors.

Researchers ran the PCR with 60 Vbeta and 13 Jbeta primers. Using immunoSEQ multiplex PCR, the repertoire was profiled, and TCRdb retains in-frame clones only, with some absent. The data show approximately 150,000 clones, with roughly three quarters seen just once and roughly 2.9% held by the top ten. Comment on this clone: Its antigen is unidentified.

This sequence joins TRBV28 and TRBJ1-2; TRBD1 agrees at 7 bases. The TCR originated in a female donor in good health and CMV-seronegative. The sample taken for sequencing was PBMCs. CDR3 sequence: CASRTDRVYGYTF. The DNA of the CDR3 is TGTGCCAGCAGAACTGACAGGGTCTATGGCTACACCTTC.